This T cell receptor beta chain was obtained from a study of CD8 T cells in Susac syndrome. V lost 8 bases, J lost 6 bases, and 7 bases stayed unmatched. The germline V gene has CDR1 PRHDT and CDR2 FYEKMQ (reference sequence). The CDR3 covers 14 residues. With random hexamers, 0.5 to 1 ug RNA was reverse transcribed. Amplification of the TCR beta CDR3 was carried out by immunoSEQ multiplex PCR, which spanned a total of 54 Vbeta and 13 Jbeta segments. In TCRdb, the immunoSEQ multiplex PCR reads were re-called with MiXCR into one record per CDR3 protein. Of 95,000 to 150,000 distinct CDR3 sequences listed, roughly 94% are singletons. The authors negatively isolated CD8+ and CD4+ T cells and FACS-enriched TEMRA cells.

The chain has TRBV13 and TRBJ2-1; 10 nucleotides agree with TRBD1. This TCR was recovered from a human donor with Susac syndrome. Sequencing was performed on CD8+ T cells from PBMCs. The chain's CDR3 is CASGPGQGSNEQFF. The CDR3 DNA reads as TGTGCCAGCGGACCGGGACAGGGGTCCAATGAGCAGTTCTTC.